One TCR beta chain is described in this entry. Its antigen is unknown. Here immunoSEQ multiplex PCR was the method, and the copy in TCRdb shows in-frame clones only, minus some. The sample holds some 110,000 clones, more than 75% seen once. This sample was included in a study of T cell responses to AZD1222 COVID-19 vaccine. Study results and caveats: Donor demographics were predominantly white British with a female majority; clonal diversity may be underestimated.

The ends were cut back, 0 bases at V and 0 bases at J, with 7 bases in the middle. The CDR3 has 15 residues. Germline CDR1 SGHNT, CDR2 YYREEE (reference sequence). This rearrangement joins TRBV5-4 to TRBJ2-1; D might be TRBD2 (6 bases). The sequences come from peripheral blood, collected 28 days after the second AZD1222 dose. This TCR was sampled from an adult who received the AZD1222 COVID-19 vaccine. The CDR3 bases are TGTGCCAGCAGCTTGGACGGGGGCTCCTACAATGAGCAGTTCTTC. Its translation: CASSLDGGSYNEQFF.